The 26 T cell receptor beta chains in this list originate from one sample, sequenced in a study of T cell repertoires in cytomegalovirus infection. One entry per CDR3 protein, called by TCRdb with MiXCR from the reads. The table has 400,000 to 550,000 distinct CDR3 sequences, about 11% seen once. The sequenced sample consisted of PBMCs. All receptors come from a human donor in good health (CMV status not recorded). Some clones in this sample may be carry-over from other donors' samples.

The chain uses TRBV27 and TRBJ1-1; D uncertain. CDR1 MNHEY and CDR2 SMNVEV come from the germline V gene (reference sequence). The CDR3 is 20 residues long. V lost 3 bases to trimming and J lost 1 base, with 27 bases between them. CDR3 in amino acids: CASSFFRPGWGPRKNTEAFF. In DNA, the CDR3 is TGTGCCAGCAGTTTTTTCCGACCGGGGTGGGGTCCAAGAAAGAACACTGAAGCTTTCTTT.

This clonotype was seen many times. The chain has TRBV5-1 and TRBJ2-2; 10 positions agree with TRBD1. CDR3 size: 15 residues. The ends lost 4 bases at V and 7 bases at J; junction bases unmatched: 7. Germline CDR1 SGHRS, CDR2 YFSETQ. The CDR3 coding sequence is TGCGCCAGCAGCCTTGACAGGGGGCTCGGCGGGGAGCTGTTTTTT. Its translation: CASSLDRGLGGELFF.

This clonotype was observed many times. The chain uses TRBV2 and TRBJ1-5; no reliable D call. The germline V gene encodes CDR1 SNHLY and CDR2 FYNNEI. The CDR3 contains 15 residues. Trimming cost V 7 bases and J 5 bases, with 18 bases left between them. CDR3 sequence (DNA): TGTGCCAGCAACCCATCTGGAGTCGGAGATCAGCCCCAGCATTTT. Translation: CASNPSGVGDQPQHF.

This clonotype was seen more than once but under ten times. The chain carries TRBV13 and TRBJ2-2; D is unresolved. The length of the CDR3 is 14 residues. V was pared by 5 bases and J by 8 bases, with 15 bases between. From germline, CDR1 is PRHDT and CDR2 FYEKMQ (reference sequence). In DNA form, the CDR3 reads TGTGCCAGCAGCCCCCTAGGTTGGGGAGGGGAGCTGTTTTTT. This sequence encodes CASSPLGWGGELFF.

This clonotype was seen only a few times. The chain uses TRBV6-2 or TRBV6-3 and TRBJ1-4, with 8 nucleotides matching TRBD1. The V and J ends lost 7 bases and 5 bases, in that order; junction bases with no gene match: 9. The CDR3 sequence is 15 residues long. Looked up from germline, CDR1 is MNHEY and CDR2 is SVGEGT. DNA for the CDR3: TGTGCCAGCATGGGGAGACAGGGGCCGAATGAAAAACTGTTTTTT. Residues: CASMGRQGPNEKLFF.

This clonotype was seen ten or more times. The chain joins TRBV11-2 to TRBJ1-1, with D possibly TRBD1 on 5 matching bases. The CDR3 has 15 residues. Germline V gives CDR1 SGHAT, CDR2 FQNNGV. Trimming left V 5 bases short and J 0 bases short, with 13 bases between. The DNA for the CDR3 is TGTGCCAGCAGCCAAAGCGGCAGGGTGAACACTGAAGCTTTCTTT. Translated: CASSQSGRVNTEAFF.

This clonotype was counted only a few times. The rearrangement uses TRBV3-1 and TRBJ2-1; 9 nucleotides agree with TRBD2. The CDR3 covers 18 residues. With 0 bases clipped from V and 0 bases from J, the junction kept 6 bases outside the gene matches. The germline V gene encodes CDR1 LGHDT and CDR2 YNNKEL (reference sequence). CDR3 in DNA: TGTGCCAGCAGCCAAGAGCTTAGCGGGGGTCTCTCCTACAATGAGCAGTTCTTC. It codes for CASSQELSGGLSYNEQFF.

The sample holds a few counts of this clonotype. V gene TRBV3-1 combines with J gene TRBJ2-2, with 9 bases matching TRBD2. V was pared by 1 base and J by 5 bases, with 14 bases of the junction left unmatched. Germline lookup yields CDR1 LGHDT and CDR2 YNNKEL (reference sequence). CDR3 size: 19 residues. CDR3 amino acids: CASSQAGRGGLARTGELFF. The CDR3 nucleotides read TGTGCCAGCAGCCAAGCGGGCCGAGGGGGACTAGCCAGAACCGGGGAGCTGTTTTTT. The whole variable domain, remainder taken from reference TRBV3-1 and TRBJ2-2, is DTAVSQTPKYLVTQMGNDKSIKCEQNLGHDTMYWYKQDSKKFLKIMFSYNNKELIINETVPNRFSPKSPDKAHLNLHINSLELGDSAVYFCASSQAGRGGLARTGELFFGEGSRLTVL.

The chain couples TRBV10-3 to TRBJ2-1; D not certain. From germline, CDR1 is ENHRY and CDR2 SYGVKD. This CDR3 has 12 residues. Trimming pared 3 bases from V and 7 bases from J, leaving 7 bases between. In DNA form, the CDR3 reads TGTGCCATCAGTGAATGGGGTAATGAGCAGTTCTTC. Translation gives CAISEWGNEQFF.

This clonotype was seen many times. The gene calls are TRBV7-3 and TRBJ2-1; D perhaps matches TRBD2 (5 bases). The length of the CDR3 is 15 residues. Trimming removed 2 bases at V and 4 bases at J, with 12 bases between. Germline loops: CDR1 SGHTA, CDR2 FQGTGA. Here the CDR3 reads CASSLPGKQYNEQFF. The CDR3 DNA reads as TGTGCCAGCAGCTTACCCGGGAAGCAATACAATGAGCAGTTCTTC.

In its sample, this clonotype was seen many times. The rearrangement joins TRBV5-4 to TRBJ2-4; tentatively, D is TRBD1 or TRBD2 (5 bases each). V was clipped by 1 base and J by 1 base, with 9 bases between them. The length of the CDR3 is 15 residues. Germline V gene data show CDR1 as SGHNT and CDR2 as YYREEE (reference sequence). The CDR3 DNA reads TGTGCCAGCAGCTTGCCCGGGGCCGCCAAAAACATTCAGTACTTC. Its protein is CASSLPGAAKNIQYF.

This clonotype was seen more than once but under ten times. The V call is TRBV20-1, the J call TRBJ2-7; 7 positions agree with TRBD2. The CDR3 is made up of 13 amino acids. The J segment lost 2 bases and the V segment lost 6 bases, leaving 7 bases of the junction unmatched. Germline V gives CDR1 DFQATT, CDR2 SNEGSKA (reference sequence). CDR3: CSANSGAAYEQYF. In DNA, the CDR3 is TGCAGTGCGAACAGCGGGGCCGCCTACGAGCAGTACTTC.

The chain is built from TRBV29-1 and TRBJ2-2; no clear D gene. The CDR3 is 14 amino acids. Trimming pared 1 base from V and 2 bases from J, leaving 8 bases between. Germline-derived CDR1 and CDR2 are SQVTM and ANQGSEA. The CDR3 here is CSVEGRRNTGELFF. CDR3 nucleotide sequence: TGCAGCGTTGAAGGCAGGAGAAACACCGGGGAGCTGTTTTTT.

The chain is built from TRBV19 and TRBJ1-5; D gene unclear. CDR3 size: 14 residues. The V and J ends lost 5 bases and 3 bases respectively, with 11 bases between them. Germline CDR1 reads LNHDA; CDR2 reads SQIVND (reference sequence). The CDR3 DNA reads TGTGCCAGTAGTCCTTACAGTCTCAATCAGCCCCAGCATTTT. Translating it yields CASSPYSLNQPQHF.

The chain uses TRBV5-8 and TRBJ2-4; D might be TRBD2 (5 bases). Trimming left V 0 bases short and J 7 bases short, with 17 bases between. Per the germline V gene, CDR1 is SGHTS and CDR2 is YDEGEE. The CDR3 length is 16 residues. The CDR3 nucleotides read TGTGCCAGCAGCTTGGCCTTAACCGGGATAGGCAACATTCAGTACTTC. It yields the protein CASSLALTGIGNIQYF.

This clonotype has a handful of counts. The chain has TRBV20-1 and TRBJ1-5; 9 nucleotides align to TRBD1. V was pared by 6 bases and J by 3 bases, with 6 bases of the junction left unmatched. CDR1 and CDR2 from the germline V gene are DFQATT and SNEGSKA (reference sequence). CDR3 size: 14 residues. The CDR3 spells CSALDRGYNQPQHF. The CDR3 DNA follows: TGCAGTGCCCTGGACAGGGGTTACAATCAGCCCCAGCATTTT.

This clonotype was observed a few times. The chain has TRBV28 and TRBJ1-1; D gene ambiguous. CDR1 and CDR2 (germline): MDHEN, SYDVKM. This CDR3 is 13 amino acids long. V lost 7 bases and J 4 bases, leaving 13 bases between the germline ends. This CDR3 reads CASKLTRGTEAFF. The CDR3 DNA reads TGTGCCAGCAAGCTTACCCGGGGCACTGAAGCTTTCTTT. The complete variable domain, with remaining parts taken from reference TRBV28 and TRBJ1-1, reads DVKVTQSSRYLVKRTGEKVFLECVQDMDHENMFWYRQDPGLGLRLIYFSYDVKMKEKGDIPEGYSVSREKKERFSLILESASTNQTSMYLCASKLTRGTEAFFGQGTRLTVV.

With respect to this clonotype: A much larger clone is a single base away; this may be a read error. The CDR3, as DNA: TGTGCCAGCATCCCCGTCGGGGGTAGCAATCATCCCCAGCATTTT. This encodes CASIPVGGSNHPQHF. The chain couples TRBV6-5 to TRBJ1-5; D may be TRBD1 (5 bases). Germline-derived CDR1 and CDR2 are MNHEY and SVGAGI. The CDR3 runs 15 residues.

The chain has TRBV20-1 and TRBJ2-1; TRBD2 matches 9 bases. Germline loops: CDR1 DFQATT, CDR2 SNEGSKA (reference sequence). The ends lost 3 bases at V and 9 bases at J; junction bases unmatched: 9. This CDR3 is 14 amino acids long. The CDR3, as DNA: TGCAGTGCTAGGTCACTAGCGGGTCTGGGTGAGCAGTTCTTC. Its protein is CSARSLAGLGEQFF.

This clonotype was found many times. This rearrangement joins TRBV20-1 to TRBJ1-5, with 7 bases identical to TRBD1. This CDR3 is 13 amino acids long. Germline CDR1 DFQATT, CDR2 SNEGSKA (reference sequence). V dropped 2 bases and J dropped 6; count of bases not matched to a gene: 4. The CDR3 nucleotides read TGCAGTGCTAGACAGGGGGGAGGTCAGCCCCAGCATTTT. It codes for CSARQGGGQPQHF.

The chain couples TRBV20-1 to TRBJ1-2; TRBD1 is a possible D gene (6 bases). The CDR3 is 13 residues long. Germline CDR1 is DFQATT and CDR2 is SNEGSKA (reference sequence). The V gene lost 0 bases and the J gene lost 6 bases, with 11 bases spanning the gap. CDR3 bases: TGCAGTGCTAGAGATTCAGGGGTAGATGGCTACACCTTC. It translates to CSARDSGVDGYTF.

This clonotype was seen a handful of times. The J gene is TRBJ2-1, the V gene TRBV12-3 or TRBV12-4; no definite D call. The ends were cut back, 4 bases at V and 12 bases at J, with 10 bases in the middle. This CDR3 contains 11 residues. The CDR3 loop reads CASSSDVGQFF. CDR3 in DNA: TGTGCCAGCAGTTCGGACGTTGGGCAGTTCTTC.

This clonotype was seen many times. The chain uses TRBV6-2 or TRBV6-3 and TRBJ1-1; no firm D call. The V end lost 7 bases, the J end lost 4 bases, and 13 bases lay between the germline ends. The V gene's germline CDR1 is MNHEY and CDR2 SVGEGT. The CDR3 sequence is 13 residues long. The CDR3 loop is CASNPRVGTEAFF. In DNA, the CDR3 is TGTGCCAGCAATCCCCGGGTAGGCACTGAAGCTTTCTTT.

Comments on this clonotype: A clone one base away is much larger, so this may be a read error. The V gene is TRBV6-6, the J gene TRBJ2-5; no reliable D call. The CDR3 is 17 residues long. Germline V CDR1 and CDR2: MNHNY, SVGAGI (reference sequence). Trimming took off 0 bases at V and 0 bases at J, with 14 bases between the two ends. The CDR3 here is CASSYSSRRPYQETQYF. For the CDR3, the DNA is TGTGCCAGCAGTTACTCGAGTAGGCGGCCGTACCAAGAGACCCAGTACTTC.

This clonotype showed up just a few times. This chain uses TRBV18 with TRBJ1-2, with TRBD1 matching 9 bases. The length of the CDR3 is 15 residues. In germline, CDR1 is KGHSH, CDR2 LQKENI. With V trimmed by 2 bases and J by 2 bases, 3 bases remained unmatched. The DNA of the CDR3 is TGTGCCAGCTCACCAGGGACAGGGATGAACTATGGCTACACCTTC. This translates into CASSPGTGMNYGYTF.

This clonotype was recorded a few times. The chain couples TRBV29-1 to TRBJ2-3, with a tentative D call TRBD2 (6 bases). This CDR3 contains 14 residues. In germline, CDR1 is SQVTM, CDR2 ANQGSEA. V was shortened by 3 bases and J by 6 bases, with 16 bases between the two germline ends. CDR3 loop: CSVDPGSSGDTQYF. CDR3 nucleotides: TGCAGCGTTGACCCCGGGAGTTCAGGGGATACGCAGTATTTT.